This T cell receptor beta chain comes out of a study of T-cell reconstitution after alpha-beta-depleted transplantation in children. Overall study findings and caveats: About two months after transplant, alpha-beta T cells reportedly came from several hundred expanded graft clones. Day-60 TCRbeta diversity that was high in some patients was derived from surviving recipient T cells and thymic progenitors. T-cell numbers and diversity, one year after transplant, stemmed largely from T cells that were newly produced.

This clonotype was seen many times. The antigen remains unidentified. It was with unique molecular identifiers that the TCRbeta library was prepared. MiXCR, run by TCRdb on the PCR reads, gives a single entry per CDR3 protein. Of 700,000 or so distinct CDR3 sequences in the sample, 13% are singletons; the top ten hold around 0.8%. CDR1 and CDR2 from the germline V gene are SGHRS and YFSETQ. With 0 bases removed from V and 2 bases from J, the gap between germline ends came to 13 bases. The CDR3 is 16 residues long. The receptor's source is a girl aged 2 to 9 with congenital amegakaryocytic thrombocytopenia, due to receive a stem cell transplant. The sequences come from PBMCs, collected before TCRalphabeta/CD19-depleted stem cell transplant. V is TRBV5-1 and J is TRBJ2-3, with a possible D match to TRBD2 (6 bases). The CDR3 protein is CASSLEAGGTTDTQYF. The CDR3 coding sequence is TGCGCCAGCAGCTTGGAGGCAGGCGGGACCACAGATACGCAGTATTTT.